This TCR beta chain originates from a study of shared clonotypes between healthy human individuals. On this clone itself: What it binds is not known.

Assay: immunoSEQ multiplex PCR; the TCRdb copy retains only in-frame clones and omits some. Counted here are 2.3 million or so clones, approximately 93% occurring once; the ten biggest clones make up about 0.39%. Study-wide findings and caveats: Incomplete sequencing of sorted subsets was indicated by rarefaction despite large depth.

Deletions cut 6 bases from V and 7 bases from J, with 12 bases between. This CDR3 is built from 12 residues. Germline CDR1 reads MNHNS; CDR2 reads SASEGT. Sequenced material: naive CD4+ T cells from PBMCs. Regarding subset: CD45RA+ positively selected. This receptor was taken from a man in his late teens or twenties in good health. Some clones in this sample may be carry-over from other donors' samples. The V call is TRBV6-1, the J call TRBJ1-2, with D hard to call. This chain's CDR3 is CASSDSGVGYTF. The CDR3 region has the DNA TGTGCCAGCAGCGACTCCGGAGTTGGCTACACCTTC.